This T cell receptor beta chain originates from a study of CD8 T cells in ankylosing spondylitis. Findings and limits, study-wide: The study looked at matched synovial fluid samples from ankylosing spondylitis patients. Disease-linked clones were reported to be significantly enriched there.

Preparation of TCR beta libraries was done by quantitative 5'-RACE with molecular barcodes. TCRdb redid the calling of the 5' RACE reads with MiXCR, one entry per CDR3 protein. In the table there are about 250,000 distinct CDR3 sequences, 30% to 40% of which are singletons. This clonotype was counted between two and nine times. Its antigen is unknown. From germline, CDR1 is DFQATT and CDR2 SNEGSKA (reference sequence). There are 15 residues in the CDR3. Trimming pared 0 bases from V and 4 bases from J, leaving 12 bases between. Sequencing was performed on blood, either unsorted or a sorted T cell fraction (not recorded which). The receptor was isolated from a male donor with ankylosing spondylitis or in good health (not recorded which). V gene TRBV20-1 combines with J gene TRBJ1-4; D possibly corresponds to TRBD1 (6 bases). The CDR3 protein is CSARDGRGINEKLFF. DNA of the CDR3: TGCAGTGCTAGAGATGGGAGGGGGATTAATGAAAAACTGTTTTTT.